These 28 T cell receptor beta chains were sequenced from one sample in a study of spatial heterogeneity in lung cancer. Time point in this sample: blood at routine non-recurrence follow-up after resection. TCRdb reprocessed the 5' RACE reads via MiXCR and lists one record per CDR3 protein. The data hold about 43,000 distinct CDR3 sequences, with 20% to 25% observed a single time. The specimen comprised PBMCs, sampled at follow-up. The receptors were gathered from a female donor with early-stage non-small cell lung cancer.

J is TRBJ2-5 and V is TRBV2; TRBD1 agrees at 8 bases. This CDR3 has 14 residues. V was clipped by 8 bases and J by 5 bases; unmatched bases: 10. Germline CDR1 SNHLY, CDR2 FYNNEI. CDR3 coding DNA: TGTGCCAGCGGTTTGGACAGGGCGGGTGAGACCCAGTACTTC. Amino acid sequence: CASGLDRAGETQYF.

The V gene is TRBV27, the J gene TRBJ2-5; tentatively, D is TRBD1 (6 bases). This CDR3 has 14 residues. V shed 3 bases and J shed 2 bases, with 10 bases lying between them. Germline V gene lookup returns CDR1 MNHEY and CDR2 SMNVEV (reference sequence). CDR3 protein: CASSFWGQQETQYF. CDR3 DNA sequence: TGTGCCAGCAGTTTTTGGGGACAACAAGAGACCCAGTACTTC.

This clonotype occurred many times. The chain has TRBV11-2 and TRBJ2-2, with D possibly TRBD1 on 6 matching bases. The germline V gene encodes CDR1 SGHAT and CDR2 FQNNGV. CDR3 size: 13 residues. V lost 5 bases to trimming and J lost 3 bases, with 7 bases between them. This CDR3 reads CASSGQYTGELFF. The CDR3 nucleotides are TGTGCCAGCAGCGGACAGTACACCGGGGAGCTGTTTTTT. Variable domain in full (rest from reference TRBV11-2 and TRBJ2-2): EAGVAQSPRYKIIEKRQSVAFWCNPISGHATLYWYQQILGQGPKLLIQFQNNGVVDDSQLPKDRFSAERLKGVDSTLKIQPAKLEDSAVYLCASSGQYTGELFFGEGSRLTVL.

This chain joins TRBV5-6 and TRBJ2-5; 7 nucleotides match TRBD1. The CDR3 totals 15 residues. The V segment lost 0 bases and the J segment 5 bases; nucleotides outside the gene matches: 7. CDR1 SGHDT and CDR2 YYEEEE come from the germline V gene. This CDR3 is CASSLATGLRETQYF. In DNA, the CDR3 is TGTGCCAGCAGCTTGGCGACAGGGTTGAGGGAGACCCAGTACTTC.

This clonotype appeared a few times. The CDR3 region is CASSATGELFF. DNA for the CDR3: TGTGCCAGCAGCGCAACCGGGGAGCTGTTTTTT. This chain joins TRBV7-9 and TRBJ2-2; no clear D. Germline V CDR1 and CDR2: SEHNR, FQNEAQ (reference sequence). V lost 5 bases and J lost 5, with 3 bases in between. The CDR3 contains 11 residues.

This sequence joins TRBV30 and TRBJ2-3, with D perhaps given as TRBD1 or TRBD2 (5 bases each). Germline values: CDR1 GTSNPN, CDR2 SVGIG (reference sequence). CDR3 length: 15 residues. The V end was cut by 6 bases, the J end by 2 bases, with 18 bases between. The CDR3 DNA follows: TGTGCCTGCTACAAGGAGAGGGGTTCCACAGATACGCAGTATTTT. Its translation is CACYKERGSTDTQYF.

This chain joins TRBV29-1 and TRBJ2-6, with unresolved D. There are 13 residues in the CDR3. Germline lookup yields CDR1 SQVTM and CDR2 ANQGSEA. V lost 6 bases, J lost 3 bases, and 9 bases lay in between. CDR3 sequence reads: CSVYSLGANVLTF. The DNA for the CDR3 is TGCAGCGTCTACAGCCTTGGGGCCAACGTCCTGACTTTC.

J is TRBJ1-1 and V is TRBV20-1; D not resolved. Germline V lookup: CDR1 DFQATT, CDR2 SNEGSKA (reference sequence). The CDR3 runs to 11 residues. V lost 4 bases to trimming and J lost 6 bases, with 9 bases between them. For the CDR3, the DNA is TGCAGTGCTACGGGAGGAGCTGAAGCTTTCTTT. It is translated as CSATGGAEAFF.

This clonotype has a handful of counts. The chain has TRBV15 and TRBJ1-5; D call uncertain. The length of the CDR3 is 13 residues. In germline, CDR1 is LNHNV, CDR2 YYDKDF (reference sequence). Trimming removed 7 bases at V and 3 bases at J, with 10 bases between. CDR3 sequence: CATTLGINQPQHF. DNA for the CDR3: TGTGCCACCACCTTGGGAATCAATCAGCCCCAGCATTTT.

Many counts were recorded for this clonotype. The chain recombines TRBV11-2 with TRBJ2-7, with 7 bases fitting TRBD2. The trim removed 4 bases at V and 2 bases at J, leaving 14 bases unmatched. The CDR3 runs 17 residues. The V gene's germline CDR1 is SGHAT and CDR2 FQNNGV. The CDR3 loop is CASSSFSSGKKTYEQYF. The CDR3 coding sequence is TGTGCCAGCAGCTCTTTTTCAAGCGGGAAAAAGACCTACGAGCAGTACTTC.

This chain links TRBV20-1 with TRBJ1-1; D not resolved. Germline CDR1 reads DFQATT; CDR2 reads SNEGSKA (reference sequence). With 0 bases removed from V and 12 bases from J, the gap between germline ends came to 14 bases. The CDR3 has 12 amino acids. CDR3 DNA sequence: TGCAGTGCTAGAGATCAAGGCCTCATATCTTTCTTT. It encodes CSARDQGLISFF.

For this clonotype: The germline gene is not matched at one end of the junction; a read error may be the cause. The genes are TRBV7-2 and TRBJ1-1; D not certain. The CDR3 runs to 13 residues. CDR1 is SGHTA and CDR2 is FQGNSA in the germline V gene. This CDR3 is CASTRPPSTEAYF. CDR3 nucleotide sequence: TGTGCCAGCACCCGCCCCCCCTCCACTGAAGCTTACTTT.

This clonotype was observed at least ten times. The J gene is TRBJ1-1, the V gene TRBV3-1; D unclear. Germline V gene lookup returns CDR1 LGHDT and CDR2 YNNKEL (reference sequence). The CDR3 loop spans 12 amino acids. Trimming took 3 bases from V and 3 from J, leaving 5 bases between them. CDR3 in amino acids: CASSHEYTEAFF. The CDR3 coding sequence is TGTGCCAGCAGCCATGAGTACACTGAAGCTTTCTTT.

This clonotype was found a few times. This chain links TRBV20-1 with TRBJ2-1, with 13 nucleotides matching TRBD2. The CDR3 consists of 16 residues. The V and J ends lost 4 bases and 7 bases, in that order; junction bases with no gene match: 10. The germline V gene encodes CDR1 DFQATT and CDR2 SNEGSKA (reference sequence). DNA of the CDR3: TGCAGTGCTAATCCCGGACTAGCGGGGGTGAGGAATGAGCAGTTCTTC. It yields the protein CSANPGLAGVRNEQFF.

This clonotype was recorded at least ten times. In nucleotides, the CDR3 is TGTGCCAGCAGCCAAAGTCTTGCGGTCCAAGAGACCCAGTACTTC. It yields the protein CASSQSLAVQETQYF. The gene calls are TRBV3-1 and TRBJ2-5; D uncertain. The germline CDR1 and CDR2 sequences are LGHDT and YNNKEL (reference sequence). The CDR3 has 15 residues. Trimming left V 2 bases short and J 1 base short, with 11 bases between.

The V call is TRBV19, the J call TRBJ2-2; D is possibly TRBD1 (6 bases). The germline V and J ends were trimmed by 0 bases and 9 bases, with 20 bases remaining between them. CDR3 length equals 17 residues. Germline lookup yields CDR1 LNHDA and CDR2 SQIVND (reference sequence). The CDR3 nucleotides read TGTGCCAGTAGTATAGATGGGATCCGGGACAACAACCGGGAGCTGTTTTTT. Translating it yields CASSIDGIRDNNRELFF.

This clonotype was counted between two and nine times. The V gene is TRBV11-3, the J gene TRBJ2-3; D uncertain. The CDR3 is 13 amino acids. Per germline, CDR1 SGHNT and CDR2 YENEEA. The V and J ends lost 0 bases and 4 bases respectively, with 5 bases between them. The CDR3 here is CASSLEGADTQYF. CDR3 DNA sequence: TGTGCCAGCAGCTTAGAAGGAGCAGATACGCAGTATTTT.

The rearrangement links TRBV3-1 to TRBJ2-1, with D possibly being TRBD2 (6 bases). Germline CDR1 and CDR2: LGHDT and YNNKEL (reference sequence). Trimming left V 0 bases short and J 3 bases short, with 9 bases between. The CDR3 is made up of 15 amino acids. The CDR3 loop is CASSQDGGLYNEQFF. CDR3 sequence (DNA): TGTGCCAGCAGCCAAGATGGGGGACTCTACAATGAGCAGTTCTTC.

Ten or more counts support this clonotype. As DNA, the CDR3 is TGTGCCACGGGGGCCAATTACCAAGAGACCCAGTACTTC. Amino acid sequence: CATGANYQETQYF. V usage is TRBV7-2 and J usage is TRBJ2-5; perhaps D is TRBD1 or TRBD2 (6 bases each). The V gene's germline CDR1 is SGHTA and CDR2 FQGNSA. The V gene lost 10 bases and the J gene lost 0 bases, with 12 bases spanning the gap. CDR3 size: 13 residues.

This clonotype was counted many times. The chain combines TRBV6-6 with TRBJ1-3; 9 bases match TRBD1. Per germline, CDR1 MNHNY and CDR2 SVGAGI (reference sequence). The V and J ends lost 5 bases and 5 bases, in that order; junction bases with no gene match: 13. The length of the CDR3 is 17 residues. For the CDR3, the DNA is TGTGCCAGCAGTCCCCCCTACCCGGACAGGGGCAGAAACACCATATATTTT. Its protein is CASSPPYPDRGRNTIYF.

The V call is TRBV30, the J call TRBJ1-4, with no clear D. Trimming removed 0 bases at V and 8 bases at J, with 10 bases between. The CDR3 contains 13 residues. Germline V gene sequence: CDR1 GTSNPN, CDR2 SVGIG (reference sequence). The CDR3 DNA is TGTGCCTGGAGTGTAGTCTTGGGGGAAAAACTGTTTTTT. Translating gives CAWSVVLGEKLFF.

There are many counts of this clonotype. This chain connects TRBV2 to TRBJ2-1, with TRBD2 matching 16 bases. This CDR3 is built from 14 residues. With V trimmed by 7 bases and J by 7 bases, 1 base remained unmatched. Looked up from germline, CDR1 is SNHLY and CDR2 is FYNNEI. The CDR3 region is CASMGLAGGNEQFF. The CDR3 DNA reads TGTGCCAGCATGGGACTAGCGGGGGGGAATGAGCAGTTCTTC.

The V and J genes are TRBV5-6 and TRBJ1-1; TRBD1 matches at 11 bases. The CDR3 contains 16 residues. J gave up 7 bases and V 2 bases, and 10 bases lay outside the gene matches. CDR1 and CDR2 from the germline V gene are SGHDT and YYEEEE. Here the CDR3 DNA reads TGTGCCAGCAGCTTCTGGGGGACAGGGGGTTTGGATGAAGCTTTCTTT. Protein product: CASSFWGTGGLDEAFF. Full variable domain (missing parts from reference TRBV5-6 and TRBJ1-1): DAGVTQSPTHLIKTRGQQVTLRCSPKSGHDTVSWYQQALGQGPQFIFQYYEEEERQRGNFPDRFSGHQFPNYSSELNVNALLLGDSALYLCASSFWGTGGLDEAFFGQGTRLTVV.

The CDR3 reads CASSISSGQKNIQYF. The CDR3 nucleotides are TGTGCCAGCAGCATCTCCTCGGGACAGAAAAACATTCAGTACTTC. The chain recombines TRBV7-8 with TRBJ2-4; TRBD1 aligns across 7 bases. Germline CDR1 SGHVS, CDR2 FQNEAQ. The CDR3 covers 15 residues. Unmatched junction bases numbered 8, after V lost 5 bases and J lost 4 bases.

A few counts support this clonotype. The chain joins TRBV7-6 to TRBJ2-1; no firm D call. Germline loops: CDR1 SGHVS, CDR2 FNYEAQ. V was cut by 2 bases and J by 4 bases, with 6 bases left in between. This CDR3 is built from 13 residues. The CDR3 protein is CASSLRLYNEQFF. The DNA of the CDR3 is TGTGCCAGCAGCTTACGACTTTACAATGAGCAGTTCTTC.

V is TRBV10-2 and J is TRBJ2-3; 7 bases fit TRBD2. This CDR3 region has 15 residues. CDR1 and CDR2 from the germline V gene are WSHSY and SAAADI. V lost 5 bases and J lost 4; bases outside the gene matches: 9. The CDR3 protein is CASSNWRERADTQYF. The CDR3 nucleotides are TGCGCCAGCAGTAACTGGCGGGAGAGGGCAGATACGCAGTATTTT.

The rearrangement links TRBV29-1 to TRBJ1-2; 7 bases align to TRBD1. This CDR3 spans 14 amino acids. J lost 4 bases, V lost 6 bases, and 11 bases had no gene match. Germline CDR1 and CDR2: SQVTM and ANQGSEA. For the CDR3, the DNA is TGCAGCGTACTCACAGGGGAGTGGGGCTATGGCTACACCTTC. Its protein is CSVLTGEWGYGYTF.

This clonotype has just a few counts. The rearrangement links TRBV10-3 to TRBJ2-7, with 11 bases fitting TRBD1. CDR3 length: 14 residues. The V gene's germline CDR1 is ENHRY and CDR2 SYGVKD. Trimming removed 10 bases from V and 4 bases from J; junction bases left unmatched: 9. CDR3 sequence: CATRTGGERYEQYF. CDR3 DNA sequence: TGTGCCACCCGGACAGGGGGCGAACGTTACGAGCAGTACTTC.